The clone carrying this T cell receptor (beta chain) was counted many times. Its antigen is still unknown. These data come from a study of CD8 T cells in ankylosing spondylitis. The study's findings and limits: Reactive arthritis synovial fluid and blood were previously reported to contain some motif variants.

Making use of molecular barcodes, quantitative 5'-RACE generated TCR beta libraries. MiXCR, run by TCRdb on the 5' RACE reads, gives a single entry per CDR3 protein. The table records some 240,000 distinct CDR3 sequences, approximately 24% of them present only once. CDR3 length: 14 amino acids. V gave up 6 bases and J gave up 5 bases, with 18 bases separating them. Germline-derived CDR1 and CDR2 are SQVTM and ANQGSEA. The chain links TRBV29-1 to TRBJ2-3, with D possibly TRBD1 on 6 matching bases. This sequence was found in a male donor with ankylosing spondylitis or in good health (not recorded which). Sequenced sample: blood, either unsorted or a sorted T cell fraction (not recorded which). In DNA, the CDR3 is TGCAGCGTAACAGGGTATATCCTTCAAGATACGCAGTATTTT. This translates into CSVTGYILQDTQYF.